Listed here are 31 T cell receptor beta chains from one sample, sequenced in a study of blood T cells in healthy people across ages. Through a sample-barcoded 5' primer and a J-beta primer mix, a second PCR was run for about 7 to 12 cycles. TCRdb itself ran the 5' RACE reads through MiXCR, one entry per CDR3 protein. The sample includes hundreds of thousands of distinct CDR3 sequences, 40% to 50% of them seen just once. Sequencing used blood. These receptors all come from an elderly man in good health.

The chain joins TRBV12-3 or TRBV12-4 to TRBJ2-5, with TRBD2 identical over 9 bases. This CDR3 has 16 residues. With 5 bases clipped from V and 5 bases from J, the junction kept 12 bases outside the gene matches. CDR3 amino acids: CASSRSGGGAFETQYF. As DNA, the CDR3 is TGTGCCAGCAGTCGGTCGGGCGGGGGGGCCTTTGAGACCCAGTACTTC.

As to this clonotype: Without the conserved terminal phenylalanine or tryptophan, this CDR3 likely stems from a read error. V usage is TRBV7-3 and J usage is TRBJ2-5, with a weak D call TRBD1 (6 bases). CDR1 SGHTA and CDR2 FQGTGA come from the germline V gene. This CDR3 region has 13 residues. Trimming stripped 4 bases from V and 2 bases from J, with 8 bases between. CDR3 in DNA: TGTGCCAGCAGCTCAGACAGGCAAGAGACCCAGTACCTC. Translation gives CASSSDRQETQYL.

J is TRBJ2-3 and V is TRBV3-1; 8 nucleotides match TRBD1. The CDR3 has 16 amino acids. CDR1 is LGHDT and CDR2 is YNNKEL in the germline V gene (reference sequence). V lost 1 base, J lost 10 bases, and 13 bases stayed unmatched. Written as DNA, the CDR3 is TGTGCCAGCAGCCAAGCTCCTCGACAGGGGTGGTATCCGCAGTATTTT. Translated: CASSQAPRQGWYPQYF.

The rearrangement uses TRBV5-1 and TRBJ2-3; no clear D. Germline V gene data show CDR1 as SGHRS and CDR2 as YFSETQ. The CDR3 sequence is 15 residues long. The V end lost 4 bases, the J end lost 0 bases, and 12 bases lay between the germline ends. This CDR3 reads CASSPSTVSTDTQYF. The CDR3 coding sequence is TGCGCCAGCAGCCCGTCGACGGTTAGCACAGATACGCAGTATTTT.

This clonotype turned up a few times. The V gene is TRBV25-1, the J gene TRBJ2-1, with 9 bases fitting TRBD2. Trimming took 8 bases from V and 5 from J; bases not matched to a gene: 13. Germline CDR1 and CDR2: MGHDK and SYGVNS. The CDR3 is made up of 16 amino acids. The CDR3 bases are TGTGCCAGCCACCCATGGGGCGGGAGGGGGGACAATGAGCAGTTCTTC. Translation: CASHPWGGRGDNEQFF.

V usage is TRBV4-2 and J usage is TRBJ1-2, with 7 bases aligning to TRBD1. CDR1 is LGHNA and CDR2 is YNFKEQ in the germline V gene. The CDR3 loop spans 16 amino acids. J lost 4 bases, V lost 0 bases, and 8 bases had no gene match. The CDR3 spells CASSQDLAGGTYGYTF. The CDR3 DNA sequence: TGTGCCAGCAGCCAAGATCTGGCAGGGGGAACCTATGGCTACACCTTC.

The chain recombines TRBV20-1 with TRBJ1-2; no clear D. The CDR3 runs to 18 residues. Germline V CDR1 and CDR2: DFQATT, SNEGSKA (reference sequence). The ends were cut back, 3 bases at V and 0 bases at J, with 23 bases in the middle. CDR3 coding DNA: TGCAGTGCTAGCCCCGGATCCAGGTCCAGGTCTACTAACTATGGCTACACCTTC. Protein sequence: CSASPGSRSRSTNYGYTF.

This clonotype was seen ten or more times. The genes are TRBV20-1 and TRBJ2-5, with D perhaps TRBD1 (5 bases). Germline CDR1 reads DFQATT; CDR2 reads SNEGSKA (reference sequence). The CDR3 covers 15 residues. The ends were cut back, 0 bases at V and 1 base at J, with 12 bases in the middle. The CDR3 DNA sequence: TGCAGTGCTAGAGACGGCCGAAGGGGCCAAGAGACCCAGTACTTC. Translating gives CSARDGRRGQETQYF.

This clonotype was counted only a few times. The V gene is TRBV27, the J gene TRBJ1-5; no clear D. From germline, CDR1 is MNHEY and CDR2 SMNVEV (reference sequence). This CDR3 region has 13 residues. The ends were cut back, 6 bases at V and 3 bases at J, with 9 bases in the middle. The CDR3 here is CASREFVNQPQHF. In nucleotides, the CDR3 is TGTGCCAGCAGAGAGTTTGTCAATCAGCCCCAGCATTTT.

A few counts support this clonotype. V gene TRBV6-6 combines with J gene TRBJ2-3; D not resolved. CDR1 is MNHNY, CDR2 SVGAGI, per germline (reference sequence). The CDR3 is made up of 14 amino acids. V lost 7 bases and J 0 bases, leaving 11 bases between the germline ends. The CDR3 protein is CASTKGSSTDTQYF. DNA for the CDR3: TGTGCCAGCACCAAAGGATCTAGCACAGATACGCAGTATTTT.

The chain recombines TRBV20-1 with TRBJ1-5, with 7 bases lining up with TRBD1. Germline CDR1 and CDR2: DFQATT and SNEGSKA (reference sequence). With V trimmed by 1 base and J by 5 bases, 5 bases remained unmatched. The CDR3 has 14 amino acids. As DNA, the CDR3 is TGCAGTGCTAGAGGCGAAGGGGGCTATCAGCCCCAGCATTTT. It encodes CSARGEGGYQPQHF.

This rearrangement joins TRBV5-5 to TRBJ1-2; D is unresolved. V lost 2 bases and J lost 2, with 13 bases in between. The CDR3 spans 15 residues. Germline assignment: CDR1 SGHKS and CDR2 YYEKEE (reference sequence). CDR3 DNA: TGTGCCAGCAGCTTCAGTACACCGGAAAACTATGGCTACACCTTC. Amino acids: CASSFSTPENYGYTF.

The chain carries TRBV29-1 and TRBJ1-2; 9 bases align to TRBD1. Trimming removed 6 bases from V and 3 bases from J; junction bases left unmatched: 8. There are 14 residues in the CDR3. Looked up from germline, CDR1 is SQVTM and CDR2 is ANQGSEA. CDR3 coding DNA: TGCAGCGTAGACCCGGGACAGGGCTACTATGGCTACACCTTC. Protein sequence: CSVDPGQGYYGYTF.

This clonotype was observed many times. This rearrangement joins TRBV6-1 to TRBJ2-7, with TRBD2 matching over 8 bases. The germline V gene encodes CDR1 MNHNS and CDR2 SASEGT. The CDR3 length is 16 residues. J lost 6 bases, V lost 6 bases, and 16 bases had no gene match. The CDR3 region is CASRAVAGSTWGEQYF. The CDR3 bases are TGTGCCAGCAGAGCCGTAGCGGGATCCACCTGGGGCGAGCAGTACTTC.

The chain carries TRBV7-9 and TRBJ2-5; D not certain. Germline values: CDR1 SEHNR, CDR2 FQNEAQ (reference sequence). The CDR3 has 12 amino acids. With 7 bases removed from V and 5 bases from J, the gap between germline ends came to 11 bases. The CDR3 reads CASNIAGETQYF. In nucleotides, the CDR3 is TGTGCCAGCAACATAGCTGGGGAGACCCAGTACTTC.

This clonotype was detected only a few times. The J gene is TRBJ2-7, the V gene TRBV11-2; a weak D match, TRBD2 (6 bases). This CDR3 spans 15 amino acids. V lost 5 bases and J lost 2, with 16 bases in between. The V gene's germline CDR1 is SGHAT and CDR2 FQNNGV. The CDR3 nucleotides read TGTGCCAGCAGCCCCACCGGAGGGGTTACCTACGAGCAGTACTTC. This codes for CASSPTGGVTYEQYF. Looking up the rest from reference TRBV11-2 and TRBJ2-7 gives the full variable domain: EAGVAQSPRYKIIEKRQSVAFWCNPISGHATLYWYQQILGQGPKLLIQFQNNGVVDDSQLPKDRFSAERLKGVDSTLKIQPAKLEDSAVYLCASSPTGGVTYEQYFGPGTRLTVT.

The chain recombines TRBV10-1 with TRBJ2-7; TRBD1 matches at 9 bases. The junction had 10 bases not matched to a gene; V was cut back by 6 bases and J by 1 base. Germline V CDR1 and CDR2: WNHNN, SYGVQD (reference sequence). There are 16 residues in the CDR3. The CDR3 sequence: CASRYPRDRVSYEQYF. The CDR3 DNA is TGCGCCAGCAGGTACCCCCGGGACAGGGTTTCCTACGAGCAGTACTTC.

The gene calls are TRBV6-5 and TRBJ2-3, with D maybe TRBD2 (7 bases). Germline V CDR1 and CDR2: MNHEY, SVGAGI. Trimming removed 7 bases from V and 2 bases from J, with 13 bases in between. The CDR3 has 14 residues. The CDR3 bases are TGTGCCAGCAATTTCGGGGGGCCCACAGATACGCAGTATTTT. Amino acid sequence: CASNFGGPTDTQYF.

The chain has TRBV7-2 and TRBJ2-7; TRBD2 is a possible D gene (5 bases). The germline CDR1 and CDR2 sequences are SGHTA and FQGNSA. V was trimmed by 5 bases and J by 7 bases, leaving 18 bases between them. The CDR3 runs to 14 residues. CDR3 coding DNA: TGTGCCAGCAGCGGCCGGGAACGTTACAATGAGCAGTACTTC. Amino acids: CASSGRERYNEQYF. Full variable domain (outside the CDR3, taken from reference TRBV7-2 and TRBJ2-7): GAGVSQSPSNKVTEKGKDVELRCDPISGHTALYWYRQSLGQGLEFLIYFQGNSAPDKSGLPSDRFSAERTGGSVSTLTIQRTQQEDSAVYLCASSGRERYNEQYFGPGTRLTVT.

This clonotype has a handful of counts. The chain's CDR3 is CASSSPGLAGNTIYF. The CDR3 nucleotides read TGTGCCAGCAGCTCCCCCGGGTTGGCGGGAAACACCATATATTTT. The chain joins TRBV7-2 to TRBJ1-3; D gene ambiguous. CDR3 length: 15 residues. Trimming left V 4 bases short and J 4 bases short, with 14 bases between. Per germline, CDR1 SGHTA and CDR2 FQGNSA.

The genes are TRBV15 and TRBJ2-1, with D perhaps being TRBD1 or TRBD2 (5 bases each). Trimming removed 3 bases at V and 4 bases at J, with 13 bases between. CDR1 and CDR2 (germline): LNHNV, YYDKDF (reference sequence). The CDR3 runs 15 residues. The CDR3 DNA follows: TGTGCCACCAGCAGCCCCCATGGGGGTTACAATGAGCAGTTCTTC. This codes for CATSSPHGGYNEQFF.

J is TRBJ2-4 and V is TRBV20-1; 15 bases line up with TRBD2. Germline V gene sequence: CDR1 DFQATT, CDR2 SNEGSKA (reference sequence). Trimming took 1 base from V and 7 from J; bases not matched to a gene: 8. The CDR3 extends over 17 amino acids. CDR3 DNA sequence: TGCAGTGCTAGAGGGGGACTAGCGGGGGGCGCGGGGAACATTCAGTACTTC. Its protein is CSARGGLAGGAGNIQYF.

The J gene is TRBJ2-3, the V gene TRBV3-1; 7 bases match TRBD1. The CDR3 sequence is 17 residues long. In germline, CDR1 is LGHDT, CDR2 YNNKEL (reference sequence). V lost 2 bases to trimming and J lost 1 base; unmatched junction nucleotides: 9. CDR3 sequence: CASSQYRTGARTDTQYF. CDR3 sequence (DNA): TGTGCCAGCAGCCAATATAGGACAGGAGCCCGCACAGATACGCAGTATTTT.

The chain uses TRBV5-1 and TRBJ2-4, with a possible D match to TRBD1 (6 bases). Matching the DNA end better, TRBJ2-7 makes the J call doubtful. The CDR3 runs 18 residues. Germline V lookup: CDR1 SGHRS, CDR2 YFSETQ. CDR3 loop: CASSWGGGDDRYTYEQYF. DNA for the CDR3: TGCGCCAGCAGCTGGGGCGGCGGAGATGACAGGTATACCTACGAGCAGTACTTC.

This clonotype has a count of ten or more. The rearrangement uses TRBV7-8 and TRBJ2-5; no definite D call. This CDR3 is built from 11 residues. The V gene's germline CDR1 is SGHVS and CDR2 FQNEAQ. With 5 bases removed from V and 1 base from J, the gap between germline ends came to 2 bases. The CDR3 here is CASSIQETQYF. The CDR3 DNA sequence: TGTGCCAGCAGCATCCAAGAGACCCAGTACTTC. Looking up the rest from reference TRBV7-8 and TRBJ2-5 gives the full variable domain: GAGVSQSPRYKVAKRGQDVALRCDPISGHVSLFWYQQALGQGPEFLTYFQNEAQLDKSGLPSDRFFAERPEGSVSTLKIQRTQQEDSAVYLCASSIQETQYFGPGTRLLVL.

In its sample, this clonotype was seen a few times. The chain carries TRBV4-2 and TRBJ2-1; TRBD1 might be the D (6 bases). Trimming took off 4 bases at V and 5 bases at J, with 12 bases between the two ends. Germline CDR1 and CDR2: LGHNA and YNFKEQ. The CDR3 runs to 14 residues. The CDR3 spells CASSRLDRDNEQFF. CDR3 nucleotide sequence: TGTGCCAGCAGCCGGTTGGACAGAGACAATGAGCAGTTCTTC.

V gene TRBV2 combines with J gene TRBJ2-5; TRBD2 agrees at 11 bases. CDR1 SNHLY and CDR2 FYNNEI come from the germline V gene. The CDR3 contains 14 residues. V lost 6 bases to trimming and J lost 7 bases; unmatched junction nucleotides: 7. This chain's CDR3 is CASRLLAGEVTQYF. Here the CDR3 DNA reads TGTGCCAGCAGGCTACTAGCGGGAGAGGTGACCCAGTACTTC. Together with reference TRBV2 and TRBJ2-5, the CDR3 gives the full variable domain: EPEVTQTPSHQVTQMGQEVILRCVPISNHLYFYWYRQILGQKVEFLVSFYNNEISEKSEIFDDQFSVERPDGSNFTLKIRSTKLEDSAMYFCASRLLAGEVTQYFGPGTRLLVL.

The CDR3 region is CASSLGQRSSPQYF. DNA of the CDR3: TGCGCCAGCAGCTTGGGTCAGCGCAGTTCTCCGCAGTACTTC. The V gene is TRBV5-1, the J gene TRBJ2-5; D not certain. The CDR3 is 14 amino acids. Trimming cost V 0 bases and J 11 bases, with 17 bases left between them. Germline-derived CDR1 and CDR2 are SGHRS and YFSETQ.

This clonotype has only one observation. The V gene is TRBV27, the J gene TRBJ1-5; 10 bases are shared with TRBD1. The germline V gene has CDR1 MNHEY and CDR2 SMNVEV (reference sequence). Losses at the gene ends were 5 bases for V and 7 bases for J; bases not matched to a gene: 14. This CDR3 is built from 17 residues. The CDR3 DNA reads as TGTGCCAGCAGTGCCCGCCGGGACAGGGGCCGAGGGCAGCCCCAGCATTTT. Its protein product is CASSARRDRGRGQPQHF.

In regard to this clonotype: Sequence at one end of the junction differs from germline and may be a read error. The CDR3 DNA follows: TGTGCCGGCAGCCGTACTAGCTTCTCCACAGATACGCAGTATTTT. Translated: CAGSRTSFSTDTQYF. V and J are TRBV7-2 and TRBJ2-3; possible D gene TRBD2, 6 bases. The CDR3 length is 15 residues. CDR1 is SGHTA and CDR2 is FQGNSA in the germline V gene.

The CDR3 protein is CATSRLGQPYEQYF. The CDR3 region has the DNA TGTGCCACCAGCAGACTCGGACAGCCCTACGAGCAGTACTTC. V and J are TRBV15 and TRBJ2-7; D perhaps matches TRBD1 (6 bases). Germline CDR1 and CDR2: LNHNV and YYDKDF (reference sequence). Trimming took off 2 bases at V and 2 bases at J, with 10 bases between the two ends. CDR3 length equals 14 residues.